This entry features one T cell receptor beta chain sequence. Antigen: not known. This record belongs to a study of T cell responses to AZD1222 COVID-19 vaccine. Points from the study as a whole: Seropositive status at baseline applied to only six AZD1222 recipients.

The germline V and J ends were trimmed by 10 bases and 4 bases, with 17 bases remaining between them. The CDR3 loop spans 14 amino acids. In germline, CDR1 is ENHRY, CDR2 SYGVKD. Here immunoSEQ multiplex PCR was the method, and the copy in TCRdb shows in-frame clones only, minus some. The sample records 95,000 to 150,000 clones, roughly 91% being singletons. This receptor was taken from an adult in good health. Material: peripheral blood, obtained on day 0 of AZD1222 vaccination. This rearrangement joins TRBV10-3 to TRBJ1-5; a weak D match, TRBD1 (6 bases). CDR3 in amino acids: CATTPGQVNQPQHF. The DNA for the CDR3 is TGTGCCACCACGCCGGGACAAGTAAATCAGCCCCAGCATTTT.